This T cell receptor beta chain originates from a study of CD8 T cells in ankylosing spondylitis (dated by TCRdb to 2016 to 2017). Notes on the research overall: To find TCR variants linked to disease, the study profiled T cell receptor beta repertoires in ankylosing spondylitis patients and healthy donors. In total, the full study cohort was made up of roughly 100 healthy donors and roughly 27 ankylosing spondylitis patients. Samples of peripheral blood were taken, and for ankylosing spondylitis patients, synovial fluid was collected as well. Results and caveats for the whole study, not just this receptor: Some motif variants had previously been reported in the synovial fluid and blood of reactive arthritis patients, which suggests shared mechanisms of disease initiation. The disease-linked clones were reported as significantly enriched in matched synovial fluid samples from ankylosing spondylitis patients. Blood from ankylosing spondylitis patients appeared to be characterized by a TCR beta motif composed of 7 to 9 highly homologous amino acid variants. The disease-linked clones showed a CD8+ phenotype and occurred at relatively low frequencies in peripheral blood.

Sequencing was carried out with an Illumina HiSeq 2500. Quantitative 5'-RACE with molecular barcodes was used to prepare TCR beta libraries. As for the original processing: Disease-linked TCR variants were identified with a new computational method built on a probabilistic model of VDJ rearrangement. TCRdb ran its own pipeline on the public reads, namely fastp trimming at Q25 and MiXCR clone calling, and kept in-frame beta chains. Under each unique CDR3 protein, matching rows form one entry showing the most common genes and DNA. The V and J calls, along with clone size, are taken from TCRdb and not from the paper's own processing. A total of roughly 250,000 distinct CDR3 sequences appear in this sample, around 7.8% of them only once. About 6.8% of the sample is in the top ten clones. Concerning this clonotype itself: The antigen it recognizes is unknown. The record has no base qualities; no much larger clone is one base away.

The trim is 5 bases for V and 0 bases for J, with a gap of 17 bases between the germline ends. Looking up the germline V gene (reference sequence) yields CDR1 GTSNPN and CDR2 SVGIG. The CDR3 runs 16 amino acids, cysteine and phenylalanine included. Here the CDR3 DNA is all that survives: 48 bases in frame from base 1. The sequenced material came from blood, either unsorted or a sorted T cell fraction (not recorded which). The chain uses TRBV30 and TRBJ2-1; the D segment could be TRBD2, given 7 matching bases. This clonotype originated in a male donor with ankylosing spondylitis or in good health (not recorded which). The nucleotide sequence reads TGTGCCTGGGGTAATGGGGGGGCGAACTCCTACAATGAGCAGTTCTTC. Translation gives CAWGNGGANSYNEQFF.